What follows describes a single T cell receptor (beta chain). The data originate from a study of blood T cell repertoires in COVID-19. This CDR3 has 16 residues. V lost 1 base to trimming and J lost 1 base; unmatched junction nucleotides: 6. CDR1 is LGHNA and CDR2 is YNFKEQ in the germline V gene. Assay: immunoSEQ multiplex PCR; the TCRdb copy retains only in-frame clones and omits some. The data contain 190,000 or so clones, about nine tenths of them singletons. The sequencing sample was made of peripheral blood. The source is a man aged 35 to 55 with acute or convalescent COVID-19. The chain uses TRBV4-2 and TRBJ2-5; 7 bases are shared with TRBD2. The DNA of the CDR3 is TGTGCCAGCAGCCAAGTTGGGGGGGAGGTCCAAGAGACCCAGTACTTC. Its translation: CASSQVGGEVQETQYF.